This is a list of T cell receptor beta chains from one sample in a study of PD-1 blockade in mismatch repair-deficient tumors. The assay was immunoSEQ multiplex PCR, and TCRdb's table has in-frame clones only and misses some. The sample has 60,000 to 65,000 clones, 88% seen once; the top ten hold 11% to 15%. The sample was peripheral blood, taken 52 weeks after starting pembrolizumab. All receptors derive from an adult with mismatch repair-deficient cancer. The CDR3 runs from the conserved cysteine through the conserved F or W. A D gene is named only where the DNA matches it firmly. Only some rows state a clone size, as once, few, many or a class for expanded clones.

CDR3aa	CDR3nt	j_gene	v_gene	abundance	d_gene	len
CASSFPGDEQYF	TGTGCCAGCAGTTTCCCTGGGGACGAGCAGTACTTC	TRBJ2-7	TRBV28	few	-	12
CASSAETGFKNIQYF	TGTGCCAGCAGTGCCGAGACAGGGTTCAAAAACATTCAGTACTTC	TRBJ2-4	TRBV2	-	TRBD1	15
CASSGLGWNEQFF	TGTGCCAGCAGTGGTCTCGGTTGGAATGAGCAGTTCTTC	TRBJ2-1	TRBV6-1	-	-	13
CASSSASYEQYF	TGTGCCAGCAGCTCTGCTAGCTACGAGCAGTACTTC	TRBJ2-7	TRBV5-4	-	-	12
CASSLPGTRIYEQYF	TGCGCCAGCAGCTTACCTGGGACTAGGATCTACGAGCAGTACTTC	TRBJ2-7	TRBV5-1	few	TRBD2	15
CASSERTNTEAFF	TGTGCCAGCAGTGAGCGGACGAACACTGAAGCTTTCTTT	TRBJ1-1	TRBV2	-	-	13
CASSSPREITYNEQFF	TGTGCCAGCAGCAGTCCGCGGGAGATAACCTACAATGAGCAGTTCTTC	TRBJ2-1	TRBV11-3	-	TRBD2	16
CASSVCWMNTDTQYF	TGTGCCAGCAGCGTGTGCTGGATGAACACAGATACGCAGTATTTT	TRBJ2-3	TRBV6-4	-	-	15
CASSFSGGYGYTF	TGTGCCAGCAGTTTCTCAGGGGGCTATGGCTACACCTTC	TRBJ1-2	TRBV27	-	TRBD1	13
CASRAPILGTDTQYF	TGTGCCAGCAGGGCACCGATTTTAGGCACAGATACGCAGTATTTT	TRBJ2-3	TRBV13	-	-	15
CASSPTRGEQFF	TGTGCCAGCAGCCCGACTAGGGGTGAGCAGTTCTTC	TRBJ2-1	TRBV7-9	-	-	12
CASSRGTGISYEQYF	TGTGCCAGTAGTAGAGGGACAGGGATCTCCTACGAGCAGTACTTC	TRBJ2-7	TRBV19	-	TRBD1	15